The rows below give T cell receptor beta chains drawn from one sample of a study of OX40 agonist ivuxolimab in advanced cancers. Assay used: immunoSEQ multiplex PCR; TCRdb lists only in-frame clones, some missing. The table lists 60,000 to 85,000 clones, roughly nine tenths of them singletons. Material: CD4+ or CD8+ T cells sorted from blood, obtained in a trial of the OX40 agonist ivuxolimab. These receptors were collected from an adult with an advanced solid tumor such as melanoma, head and neck, liver or kidney cancer. Each CDR3 is given with its conserved first and last residue. The D gene is left open where the match is weak.

V	J	D	CDR3	DNA
TRBV21-1	TRBJ2-4	.	CASSKTERRDGGKNIQYF	TGTGCCAGCAGCAAAACTGAGAGGCGGGACGGAGGTAAAAACATTCAGTACTTC
TRBV6-1	TRBJ1-4	TRBD1	CASSDQTGGEGEKLFF	TGTGCCAGCAGTGACCAGACAGGGGGTGAAGGCGAAAAACTGTTTTTT
TRBV5-1	TRBJ1-2	.	CASRSGANYGYTF	TGCGCCAGCAGGTCCGGCGCTAACTATGGCTACACCTTC
TRBV19	TRBJ2-3	TRBD1	CASSNGQGTDTQYF	TGTGCCAGTAGTAACGGACAGGGGACAGATACGCAGTATTTT
TRBV18	TRBJ2-3	.	CASSPMADSTDTQYF	TGTGCCAGCTCACCGATGGCGGATTCCACAGATACGCAGTATTTT
TRBV11-3	TRBJ2-3	TRBD2	CASSSARDIPGGYGTQYF	TGTGCCAGCAGCTCGGCTCGAGATATTCCGGGAGGGTATGGAACGCAGTATTTT
TRBV10-3	TRBJ1-1	TRBD1	CAISEFLTGGTEAFF	TGTGCCATCAGTGAGTTTCTGACAGGGGGCACTGAAGCTTTCTTT
TRBV6-5	TRBJ2-5	.	CASSYPNDETQYF	TGTGCCAGCAGTTACCCTAACGACGAGACCCAGTACTTC
TRBV7-2	TRBJ1-5	.	CASSRGVSSNQPQHF	TGTGCCAGCAGCCGCGGGGTTTCTAGCAATCAGCCCCAGCATTTT
TRBV25-1	TRBJ2-2	.	CASSLDIGELFF	TGTGCCAGCAGTCTAGACATCGGGGAGCTGTTTTTT
TRBV7-3	TRBJ2-1	TRBD1	CASSYDRESYNEQFF	TGTGCCAGCAGCTATGACAGGGAGTCCTACAATGAGCAGTTCTTC
TRBV30	TRBJ1-2	TRBD1	CAWSVPGTGHTF	TGTGCCTGGAGTGTCCCCGGGACAGGGCACACCTTC
TRBV28	TRBJ1-1	.	CATQLGGQNTEAFF	TGTGCCACTCAACTAGGGGGGCAGAACACTGAAGCTTTCTTT
TRBV28	TRBJ1-5	.	CASTLRESSQPQHF	TGTGCCAGCACCCTGCGGGAGTCCAGTCAGCCCCAGCATTTT
TRBV30	TRBJ1-2	.	CAWSYNFVYTF	TGTGCCTGGAGTTATAATTTCGTCTACACCTTC